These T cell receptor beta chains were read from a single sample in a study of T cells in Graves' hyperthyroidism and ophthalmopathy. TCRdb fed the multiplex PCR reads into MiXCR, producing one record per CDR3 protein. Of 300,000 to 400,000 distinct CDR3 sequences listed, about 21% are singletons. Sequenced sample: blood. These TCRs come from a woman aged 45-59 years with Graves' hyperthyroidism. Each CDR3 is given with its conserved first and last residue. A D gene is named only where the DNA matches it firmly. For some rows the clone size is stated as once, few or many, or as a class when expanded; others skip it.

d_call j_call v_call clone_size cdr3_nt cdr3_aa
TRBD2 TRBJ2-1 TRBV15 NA TGTGCCACCAGCAGAGATCGGGCTAGCGGCCGGAATGAGCAGTTCTTC CATSRDRASGRNEQFF
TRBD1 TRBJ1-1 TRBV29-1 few TGCAGCGTTGCCCGACCCAGGGGGCTTACTGAAGCTTTCTTT CSVARPRGLTEAFF
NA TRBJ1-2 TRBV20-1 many TGCAGTGCTAGAGGGGAGGGTGTGTACTATGGCTACACCTTC CSARGEGVYYGYTF
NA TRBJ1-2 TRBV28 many TGTGCCAGCAGTTTCGGCAATACCTATGGCTACACCTTC CASSFGNTYGYTF
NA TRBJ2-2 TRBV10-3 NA TGTGCCATCAGTGAGAACGGGCCGAACACCGGGGAGCCGTTTTTT CAISENGPNTGEPFF
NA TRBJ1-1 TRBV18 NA TGTGCCAGCTCACCCATGCTCGCTGAAGCTTTCTTT CASSPMLAEAFF
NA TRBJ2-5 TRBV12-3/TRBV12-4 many TGTGCCAGCAGTTTCTCAGAGACCCAGTACTTC CASSFSETQYF
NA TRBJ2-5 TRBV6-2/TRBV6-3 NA TGTGCCAGCAGTTGGTCCAAGGGGTCGGGAGAGACCCAGTACTTC CASSWSKGSGETQYF
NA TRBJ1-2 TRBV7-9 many TGTGCCAGCAGCGATAACCAGGGGTTAACTAACTATGGCTACACCTTC CASSDNQGLTNYGYTF
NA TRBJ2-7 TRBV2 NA TGTGCCAGCAAACGAGGAGGGGGCAGCGACGAGCAGTACTTC CASKRGGGSDEQYF
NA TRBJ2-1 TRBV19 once TGTGCCAGTAGTATAGATCGCCCCTCCGATGAGCAGTTCTTC CASSIDRPSDEQFF
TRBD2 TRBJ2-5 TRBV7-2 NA TGTGCCAGCAGCTTGTTCGGGGGGGGGATCCGGGAGACCCAGTACTTC CASSLFGGGIRETQYF
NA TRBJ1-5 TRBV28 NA TGTGCCAGCAGTTTAAGGAGTAGAGGCAATCAGCCCCAGCATTTT CASSLRSRGNQPQHF
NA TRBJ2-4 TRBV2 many TGTGCCAGCAGTGAGGAACGGACGACAAACATTCAGTACTTC CASSEERTTNIQYF
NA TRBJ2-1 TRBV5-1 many TGCGCCAGCAGCTTCGGGACTGCCAATGAGCAGTTCTTC CASSFGTANEQFF
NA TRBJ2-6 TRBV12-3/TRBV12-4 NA TGTGCCAGCATTACCAACCCTCCTGGGGCCAACGTCCTGACTTTC CASITNPPGANVLTF
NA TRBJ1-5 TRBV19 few TGTGCCAGTAGTATAGGTAATCAGCCCCAGCATTTT CASSIGNQPQHF
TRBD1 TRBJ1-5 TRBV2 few TGTGCCAGCAGACCCGCCGGGACAGAGATTTGGCCCCAGCATTTT CASRPAGTEIWPQHF
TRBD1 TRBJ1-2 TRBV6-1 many TGTGCCAGCAGCCGCGAACAGGGGAGCTATGGCTACACCTTC CASSREQGSYGYTF
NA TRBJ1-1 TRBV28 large TGTGCCAGCAGTCTACTCCTGGGGAGTGGCACTGAAGCTTTCTTT CASSLLLGSGTEAFF
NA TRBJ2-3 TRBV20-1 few TGCAGTGCTACAGCCGGGCGGGCAGATACGCAGTATTTT CSATAGRADTQYF
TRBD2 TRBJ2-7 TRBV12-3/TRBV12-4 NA TGTGCCAGCAGTTCTACCCCGGGACTAGCGGGAGGTGAGCAGTACTTC CASSSTPGLAGGEQYF
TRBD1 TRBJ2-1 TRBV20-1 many TGCAGTGCTAGATACCCCGGGACAGGGGGCACTGAGCAGTTCTTC CSARYPGTGGTEQFF
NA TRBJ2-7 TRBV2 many TGTGCCAGCAGTAACGGTCCACCCGGGACATACGCGGGCGAGCAGTACTTC CASSNGPPGTYAGEQYF
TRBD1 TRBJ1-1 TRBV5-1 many TGCGCCAGCAGCACATCCAGGGGGCGGGGCACTGAAGCTCTCTTT CASSTSRGRGTEALF
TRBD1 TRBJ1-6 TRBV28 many TGTGCCAGCAGTTTCCCGACAGGGAGAAATTCACCCCTCCACTTT CASSFPTGRNSPLHF
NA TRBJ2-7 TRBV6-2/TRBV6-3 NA TGTGCCAGCCTCAGGGGCCCCTACGAGCAGTACTTC CASLRGPYEQYF
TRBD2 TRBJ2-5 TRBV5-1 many TGCGCCAGCAGCCGGACTAGCGGAGGGGGGGAGACCCAGTACTTC CASSRTSGGGETQYF
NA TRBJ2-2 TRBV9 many TGTGCCAGCAGCGTAGTTAGGGGGGAGCTGTTTTTT CASSVVRGELFF
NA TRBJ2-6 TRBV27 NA TGTGCCAGCAGTTTCTCGGCGGGGGCCTCTGGGGCCAACGTCCTGACTTTC CASSFSAGASGANVLTF
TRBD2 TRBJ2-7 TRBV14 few TGTGCCAGCAGCCGTGAAATAGCGGGAGCGGACGAGCAGTACTTC CASSREIAGADEQYF
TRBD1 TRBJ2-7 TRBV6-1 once TGTGCCAGCAATCCGGGACAGGGGAAGCAGTACTTC CASNPGQGKQYF
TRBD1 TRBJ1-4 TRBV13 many TGTGCCAGCAGCATCGGGACAGGGCGAGGGGAAAAACTGTTTTTT CASSIGTGRGEKLFF